A selection of T cell receptor beta chains follows, all from one sample in a study of T-cell reconstitution after alpha-beta-depleted transplantation in children. TCRdb processed the PCR reads anew with MiXCR; each CDR3 protein has one entry. Here the sample spans some 200,000 distinct CDR3 sequences, under 8.5% being singletons. Sequencing was performed on PBMCs, mostly from graft donor cells, taken 360 days after TCRalphabeta/CD19-depleted stem cell transplant. These receptors came from a male patient under 10 years old who had a stem cell transplant for acute myeloid leukemia, so the T cells may come from the graft donor. The CDR3 runs from the conserved cysteine through the conserved F or W. The order of the fields is CDR3 protein, clone size, V gene. Clone sizes are given selectively: once, few, many, or a class where the clone is expanded.

cdr3_aa: CASSPGVDRAHSEAFF
clone_size: many
v_call: TRBV12-3/TRBV12-4

cdr3_aa: CASSLTAYEQYF
clone_size: many
v_call: TRBV12-3/TRBV12-4

cdr3_aa: CASRRTGPSYEQYF
clone_size: NA
v_call: TRBV12-3/TRBV12-4

cdr3_aa: CASSFRGTGGSGGTQYF
clone_size: many
v_call: TRBV12-3/TRBV12-4

cdr3_aa: CATSDWGNEQFF
clone_size: NA
v_call: TRBV24-1

cdr3_aa: CSADRAADTQYF
clone_size: many
v_call: TRBV20-1

cdr3_aa: CASRRTGGLGADTQYF
clone_size: NA
v_call: TRBV27

cdr3_aa: CASSKRPRSSYNEQFF
clone_size: many
v_call: TRBV5-6

cdr3_aa: CASSEVDGGEQFF
clone_size: NA
v_call: TRBV6-1

cdr3_aa: CASSWGQNTEAFF
clone_size: many
v_call: TRBV5-6

cdr3_aa: CASSHRSVRAGPRTNEQFF
clone_size: many
v_call: TRBV7-3

cdr3_aa: CASSAPTGIGNTIYF
clone_size: many
v_call: TRBV9

cdr3_aa: CSASQGMNTEAFF
clone_size: many
v_call: TRBV20-1

cdr3_aa: CSAPSTDSWQETQYF
clone_size: many
v_call: TRBV20-1

cdr3_aa: CASSPAGAQNTEAFF
clone_size: NA
v_call: TRBV5-1

cdr3_aa: CASFWGTGADTQYF
clone_size: NA
v_call: TRBV5-1

cdr3_aa: CASSRPFSGNTIYF
clone_size: NA
v_call: TRBV12-3/TRBV12-4

cdr3_aa: CASSLFPGIYGYTF
clone_size: NA
v_call: TRBV5-6

cdr3_aa: CASSTPRGMNTEAFF
clone_size: few
v_call: TRBV19

cdr3_aa: CASSSGTGIYGYTF
clone_size: NA
v_call: TRBV5-4

cdr3_aa: CSAPGGADFPGELFF
clone_size: few
v_call: TRBV20-1

cdr3_aa: CSVTPRQSSYEQYF
clone_size: NA
v_call: TRBV29-1

cdr3_aa: CASSPHVRQETQYF
clone_size: few
v_call: TRBV9

cdr3_aa: CASSFRQRSDTQYF
clone_size: many
v_call: TRBV5-1

cdr3_aa: CASSFSSGTGTLF
clone_size: many
v_call: TRBV12-3/TRBV12-4

cdr3_aa: CSASGRDGNQPQHF
clone_size: few
v_call: TRBV20-1

cdr3_aa: CASSLPPGIPDTQYF
clone_size: NA
v_call: TRBV5-5

cdr3_aa: CAISVKGVETQYF
clone_size: few
v_call: TRBV10-3

cdr3_aa: CSARDGTSSYNSPLHF
clone_size: NA
v_call: TRBV20-1

cdr3_aa: CASSLQGLSNSPLHF
clone_size: many
v_call: TRBV7-9

cdr3_aa: CASSLSRYTEAFF
clone_size: many
v_call: TRBV7-6

cdr3_aa: CASSQRLAGEVQYF
clone_size: few
v_call: TRBV4-2

cdr3_aa: CSVEALSAGTSSYNEQFF
clone_size: few
v_call: TRBV29-1

cdr3_aa: CASSLVPGVETQYF
clone_size: many
v_call: TRBV5-1

cdr3_aa: CASSPRDRITNYGYTF
clone_size: few
v_call: TRBV18

cdr3_aa: CASTWTGGTEAFF
clone_size: NA
v_call: TRBV7-9

cdr3_aa: CASSFDRAGTGELFF
clone_size: few
v_call: TRBV7-9

cdr3_aa: CSARETVYNEQFF
clone_size: NA
v_call: TRBV20-1

cdr3_aa: CASSLNSGNTIYF
clone_size: few
v_call: TRBV12-3/TRBV12-4

cdr3_aa: CSVGWPPKIREQFF
clone_size: many
v_call: TRBV29-1

cdr3_aa: CASSLNLAHNEQFF
clone_size: NA
v_call: TRBV27

cdr3_aa: CASNQTWTGELFF
clone_size: NA
v_call: TRBV14

cdr3_aa: CASSLGDRDVDEQYF
clone_size: NA
v_call: TRBV19

cdr3_aa: CASRGGMNTEAFF
clone_size: NA
v_call: TRBV7-9

cdr3_aa: CASSFLRDRGETQYF
clone_size: few
v_call: TRBV5-1

cdr3_aa: CASSFRVPETQYF
clone_size: few
v_call: TRBV12-3/TRBV12-4

cdr3_aa: CATSRPRTSGDNEQFF
clone_size: many
v_call: TRBV15

cdr3_aa: CASRDLRADTQYF
clone_size: few
v_call: TRBV5-1

cdr3_aa: CSARDYQETQYF
clone_size: many
v_call: TRBV20-1

cdr3_aa: CARSLEGQGTNTGELFF
clone_size: NA
v_call: TRBV5-1

cdr3_aa: CASSDELVEVNEQFF
clone_size: many
v_call: TRBV4-3

cdr3_aa: CASSLERPGEKLFF
clone_size: NA
v_call: TRBV5-1

cdr3_aa: CATSILKEHSYEQYF
clone_size: NA
v_call: TRBV15

cdr3_aa: CASIWGETQYF
clone_size: many
v_call: TRBV2

cdr3_aa: CASRDGAFTDTQYF
clone_size: NA
v_call: TRBV5-5

cdr3_aa: CSAPFMAEAFF
clone_size: many
v_call: TRBV29-1

cdr3_aa: CSALNSGTGSTDTQYF
clone_size: few
v_call: TRBV20-1

cdr3_aa: CASSYFTSGTEQFF
clone_size: few
v_call: TRBV6-2/TRBV6-3

cdr3_aa: CASRPGQGDTGELFF
clone_size: NA
v_call: TRBV6-2/TRBV6-3